The 28 T cell receptor beta chains given below trace back to one sample, sequenced in a study of T cells expressing NK-cell markers. TCRdb re-called the 5' RACE reads, yielding one record per CDR3 amino acid sequence without DNA. Its table lists over 100,000 distinct CDR3 sequences. The specimen was blood T cells: a sorted CD56 or NKG2C T cell subset, CD4+ or CD8+ T cells, or bulk PBMC T cells (not recorded which). The receptors here all came from a woman between 18 and 70 years old in good health.

The J gene is TRBJ2-1, the V gene TRBV24-1. Germline loops: CDR1 KGHDR, CDR2 SFDVKD. This CDR3 spans 14 amino acids. The CDR3 loop reads CATSATGSYNEQFF.

The genes are TRBV6-5 and TRBJ2-7. This CDR3 region has 15 residues. Germline V gene lookup returns CDR1 MNHEY and CDR2 SVGAGI. CDR3 region: CASSYSVLRLHEQYF.

J is TRBJ2-5 and V is TRBV23-1; the TCRdb D gene call, TRBD1, has no DNA to confirm it. TRBV23-1 is filed as an ORF, its function uncertain. The CDR3 sequence is 15 residues long. The CDR3 reads CASSQSGHLQETQYF.

The chain links TRBV6-2 or TRBV6-3 to TRBJ1-3. Germline V gives CDR1 MNHEY, CDR2 SVGEGT. The CDR3 runs 15 residues. The CDR3 protein is CASTGVSSSGNTIYF.

This sequence joins TRBV7-8 and TRBJ1-5. Germline CDR1 and CDR2: SGHVS and FQNEAQ. The CDR3 totals 19 residues. CDR3 protein: CASSLRPGNTLHSNQPQHF.

The chain has TRBV29-1 and TRBJ2-1; TCRdb picks TRBD1, but there is no DNA to check that call. The germline V gene encodes CDR1 SQVTM and CDR2 ANQGSEA. The CDR3 covers 16 residues. The CDR3 sequence is CSVVVLAGSRGYEQFF.

V gene TRBV12-3 or TRBV12-4 combines with J gene TRBJ1-1. The CDR3 sequence is 15 residues long. The CDR3 protein is CASSLSASLNTEAFF.

The J gene is TRBJ1-1, the V gene TRBV6-1; lacking DNA, the TRBD1 call made by TCRdb goes unchecked. The CDR3 is made up of 14 amino acids. CDR1 is MNHNS and CDR2 is SASEGT in the germline V gene. The CDR3 sequence is CASSPRQGNTEAFF.

This rearrangement joins TRBV4-3 to TRBJ2-1. The CDR3 runs 15 residues. Germline CDR1 LGHNA, CDR2 YSLEER. The CDR3: CASSQDSAVWNEQFF.

The chain links TRBV12-3 or TRBV12-4 to TRBJ1-1; TCRdb indicates TRBD1, and absent DNA this call remains unverified. The CDR3 is 12 amino acids. CDR3 protein: CASRPLSTEAFF.

The chain employs TRBV29-1 and TRBJ2-7; TCRdb's assignment of TRBD2 cannot be checked, as there is no DNA. Germline V lookup: CDR1 SQVTM, CDR2 ANQGSEA. This CDR3 region has 13 residues. The CDR3 loop is CSVLAQGGYEQYF.

V gene TRBV29-1 combines with J gene TRBJ2-6; TCRdb outputs TRBD2, but without DNA this stays unchecked. Germline-derived CDR1 and CDR2 are SQVTM and ANQGSEA. This CDR3 is built from 15 residues. The CDR3 loop is CSVVSGSSGANVLTF.

The chain couples TRBV12-3 or TRBV12-4 to TRBJ2-1; the D gene TCRdb calls, TRBD2, cannot be checked with no DNA. This CDR3 has 15 residues. Here the CDR3 reads CASSFPSGALGEQFF.

J is TRBJ2-6 and V is TRBV5-6. CDR3 length: 12 amino acids. Per the germline V gene, CDR1 is SGHDT and CDR2 is YYEEEE. The CDR3 reads CASSLDLAYLTF.

The V gene is TRBV11-2, the J gene TRBJ2-1; the TRBD2 assignment by TCRdb is unverifiable without DNA. This CDR3 spans 18 amino acids. Germline V gives CDR1 SGHAT, CDR2 FQNNGV. This CDR3 is CASSGPEGSGPYTDEQFF.

The V call is TRBV29-1, the J call TRBJ2-1; TCRdb picks TRBD2, but there is no DNA to check that call. This CDR3 is built from 16 residues. CDR1 SQVTM and CDR2 ANQGSEA come from the germline V gene. The CDR3 spells CSVVRQAGGPDNEQFF.

The chain links TRBV29-1 to TRBJ2-2. This CDR3 region has 13 residues. Looked up from germline, CDR1 is SQVTM and CDR2 is ANQGSEA. The CDR3 here is CSAFWGNTGELFF.

The V gene is TRBV7-6, the J gene TRBJ1-2. The length of the CDR3 is 13 residues. CDR1 and CDR2 (germline): SGHVS, FNYEAQ. The CDR3 loop is CASSPSPTEGYTF.

The rearrangement links TRBV6-5 to TRBJ2-1; absent DNA, TCRdb's TRBD1 call cannot be checked. The CDR3 extends over 13 amino acids. Germline values: CDR1 MNHEY, CDR2 SVGAGI. The CDR3 reads CASSYSSGGEQFF.

The rearrangement links TRBV29-1 to TRBJ2-2. Germline V gene lookup returns CDR1 SQVTM and CDR2 ANQGSEA. The CDR3 is 12 residues long. The chain's CDR3 is CSAGGNTGELFF.

The chain uses TRBV7-9 and TRBJ2-2; with no DNA, the TCRdb D assignment of TRBD1 cannot be verified. The CDR3 has 16 residues. From germline, CDR1 is SEHNR and CDR2 FQNEAQ (reference sequence). The chain's CDR3 is CASSLEWDRVPGELFF.

The chain uses TRBV7-2 and TRBJ2-1; no DNA is available, so the TRBD1 call from TCRdb remains unchecked. This CDR3 contains 15 residues. In germline, CDR1 is SGHTA, CDR2 FQGNSA. This CDR3 is CASSLAGGGGNEQFF.

The chain is built from TRBV19 and TRBJ1-1; the TCRdb D gene call, TRBD1, has no DNA to confirm it. The germline CDR1 and CDR2 sequences are LNHDA and SQIVND (reference sequence). The CDR3 is made up of 14 amino acids. CDR3 sequence reads: CASSIWTGDTEAFF.

The rearrangement uses TRBV11-2 and TRBJ1-1. This CDR3 comprises 13 residues. CDR1 and CDR2 from the germline V gene are SGHAT and FQNNGV. The chain's CDR3 is CASSPTFDTEAFF.

The V gene is TRBV27, the J gene TRBJ1-1; TCRdb indicates TRBD1, and absent DNA this call remains unverified. This CDR3 is 16 amino acids long. Germline CDR1 is MNHEY and CDR2 is SMNVEV (reference sequence). The CDR3 loop reads CASSLIPDSPNTEAFF.

V is TRBV3-1 and J is TRBJ2-3; TCRdb's D call, TRBD2, is unchecked because there is no DNA. The CDR3 is 17 amino acids. CDR1 is LGHDT, CDR2 YNNKEL, per germline (reference sequence). CDR3 residues: CASSPDLTSGSTDTQYF.

This chain links TRBV12-3 or TRBV12-4 with TRBJ1-2; the TCRdb call, TRBD1, lacks DNA for checking. The CDR3 totals 13 residues. The CDR3: CASSRAESYGYTF.

The V gene is TRBV6-1, the J gene TRBJ2-3; checking the TCRdb D call of TRBD1 is not possible without DNA. The CDR3 is made up of 16 amino acids. The germline V gene encodes CDR1 MNHNS and CDR2 SASEGT. This CDR3 reads CASSGARVPRPDTQYF.